This is a list of T cell receptor beta chains from one sample in a study of cytomegalovirus exposure and HLA in healthy donors. The data were produced by immunoSEQ multiplex PCR, yet TCRdb's version contains in-frame clones alone and is incomplete. The table lists 300,000 to 450,000 clones, 86% of them singletons. Material for sequencing was PBMCs. Every receptor here comes from a woman aged 18-29 years in good health and CMV-seronegative. CDR3s include the opening cysteine and the closing phenylalanine or tryptophan. A D gene is named only where the DNA matches it firmly. Only part of the rows carry a size: once, few, many, or a class if the clone is expanded.

clone size	V gene	D gene	J gene	CDR3 DNA	CDR3 protein
-	TRBV30	-	TRBJ2-1	TGTGCATATATGGGGCCAAAGGGTGCTGAGCAGTTCTTC	CAYMGPKGAEQFF
-	TRBV9	TRBD1	TRBJ2-3	TGTGCCAGCAGCGGGGGACAGCCCGGCACAGATACGCAGTATTTT	CASSGGQPGTDTQYF
-	TRBV28	TRBD2	TRBJ2-4	TGTGCCAGCAGTTTTATAGCGGGAGCTGGAGGGGCGAATATCATTCAGTACTTC	CASSFIAGAGGANIIQYF
-	TRBV27	TRBD1	TRBJ2-1	TGTGCCAGCAGCCTGATTCGGGACAGCCCCTACAATGAGCAGTTCTTC	CASSLIRDSPYNEQFF
-	TRBV6-5	TRBD1	TRBJ2-7	TGTGCCAGCAGTTGGGACAGGTCTGGAGTGCTCTACGAGCAGTACTTC	CASSWDRSGVLYEQYF
-	TRBV27	-	TRBJ1-1	TGTGCCAGCAGTTTTGGGGGCTTGGGGACTGAAGCTTTCTTT	CASSFGGLGTEAFF
-	TRBV19	TRBD1	TRBJ1-5	TGTGCCAGTAGCCTTACACAGGGGGATCAGCCCCAGCATTTT	CASSLTQGDQPQHF
-	TRBV7-9	TRBD2	TRBJ2-1	TGTGCCAGCAGCCCAACCGGCACTAGCGGGTACAATGAGCAGTTCTTC	CASSPTGTSGYNEQFF
-	TRBV19	TRBD1	TRBJ1-2	TGTGCCAGTATGGCCGGGACAGGGGCCGTCTATGGCTACACCTTC	CASMAGTGAVYGYTF
-	TRBV11-2	-	TRBJ2-1	TGTGCCAGCAGCATAGTCAGGGGTTCCTACAATGAGCAGTTCTTC	CASSIVRGSYNEQFF
-	TRBV7-7	-	TRBJ2-7	TGTGCCAGCAGCCAGGCGAGAGGGCATGACCCCTACGAGCAGTACTTC	CASSQARGHDPYEQYF
-	TRBV13	-	TRBJ2-1	TGTGCCAGCAGGTTAGGGCGAAACTCCTACAATGAGCAGTTCTTC	CASRLGRNSYNEQFF
-	TRBV6-1	-	TRBJ2-7	TGTGCCAGCAGTGAGGGCCGGAACGAGCAGTACTTC	CASSEGRNEQYF
-	TRBV4-1	TRBD2	TRBJ2-7	TGCGCCAGCAGCCAAATTATAGCGGGACTCGTCTACGAGCAGTACTTC	CASSQIIAGLVYEQYF
-	TRBV29-1	-	TRBJ1-2	TGCAGCGTACAAGTATCTGCCTATGGCTACACCTTC	CSVQVSAYGYTF
-	TRBV5-4	-	TRBJ1-2	TGTGCCAGCAGCTTGGGGGTGGGAGATGGCTACACCTTC	CASSLGVGDGYTF
-	TRBV30	TRBD2	TRBJ2-1	TGTGCCTGGAGTGGAGGGCGGGAGGGCCGAGGGAACAATGAGCAGTTCTTC	CAWSGGREGRGNNEQFF
-	TRBV9	-	TRBJ2-7	TGTGCCAGCAGTATGAGCGCGACGGGATACGAGCAGTACTTC	CASSMSATGYEQYF
once	TRBV5-4	TRBD1	TRBJ2-7	TGTGCCAGCAGCTTGGGGCCAGGGGGCGAAACAGGAACCTACTTCGAGCAGTACTTC	CASSLGPGGETGTYFEQYF
once	TRBV4-1	-	TRBJ2-3	TGCGCCAGCAGCCAAGGCGGCGGGACCCGCACAGATACGCAGTATTTT	CASSQGGGTRTDTQYF
-	TRBV5-1	TRBD1	TRBJ1-1	TGCGCCAGCAGCTTAAACAGGGGACTGATGAACACTGAAGCTTTCTTT	CASSLNRGLMNTEAFF
-	TRBV27	TRBD1	TRBJ2-7	TGTGCCAGCAGTTTAGCCTGGACAGGGGGCTACGAGCAGTACTTC	CASSLAWTGGYEQYF
once	TRBV9	-	TRBJ2-1	TGTGCCAGCAGCAAAACTAGGATCAATGAGCAGTTCTTC	CASSKTRINEQFF
-	TRBV28	-	TRBJ2-3	TGTGCCAGCAGTCCCTCCGTGGGACTTACAGATACGCAGTATTTT	CASSPSVGLTDTQYF
-	TRBV2	TRBD1	TRBJ1-1	TGTGCCAGCAGGGCGGACAGGACAAACACTGAAGCTTTCTTT	CASRADRTNTEAFF
-	TRBV30	TRBD2	TRBJ2-1	TGTGCCTGGAGTGTCGGGACTAGCGGCAATGAGCAGTTCTTC	CAWSVGTSGNEQFF
-	TRBV6-5	-	TRBJ1-1	TGTGCCAGCAGCCCATCGACAGGTTACACTGAAGCTTTCTTT	CASSPSTGYTEAFF
-	TRBV5-1	TRBD2	TRBJ2-7	TGCGCCAGCAGCTTAACTAGCGGGGGTGATTACGAGCAGTACTTC	CASSLTSGGDYEQYF
-	TRBV27	TRBD1	TRBJ2-7	TGTGCCAGCAGTGGACAGGGGTTTATCTACGAGCAGTACTTC	CASSGQGFIYEQYF
-	TRBV28	-	TRBJ2-1	TGTGCCAGCAGTATATCGGACAGTGCGCGGCAGTTCTTC	CASSISDSARQFF
-	TRBV5-1	-	TRBJ2-5	TGCGCCAGCAGCCAGTGGGCGGGAGAGACCCAGTACTTC	CASSQWAGETQYF
-	TRBV4-2	TRBD1	TRBJ2-2	TGTGCCAGCAGCCAAGATAGGGGGCTGGGCACCGGGGAGCTGTTTTTT	CASSQDRGLGTGELFF
-	TRBV5-1	TRBD2	TRBJ2-2	TGCGCCAGCAGCTTGAGGGACAGGGTCGGTAGCGGGAGGGGGCACACCGGGGAGCTGTTTTTT	CASSLRDRVGSGRGHTGELFF
-	TRBV7-6	TRBD1	TRBJ1-5	TGTGCCAGCAGCGCTCAGACAGGGGTCAATCAGCCCCAGCATTTT	CASSAQTGVNQPQHF
-	TRBV5-1	TRBD2	TRBJ2-5	TGCGCCAGCAGCTTGGGGAGGGTAGCGGGGGTCCTCCAAGAGACCCAGTACTTC	CASSLGRVAGVLQETQYF
-	TRBV18	TRBD1	TRBJ2-6	TGTGCCAGCTCACCATCGACAGGGGGTTCTGGGGCCAACGTCCTGACTTTC	CASSPSTGGSGANVLTF
-	TRBV11-2	-	TRBJ2-3	TGTGCCAGCAGCTTACGGTACACAGATACGCAGTATTTT	CASSLRYTDTQYF
-	TRBV15	-	TRBJ2-7	TGTGCCACCAGCAGAGATCGAGGGCGACGAGGTCCCTACGAGCAGTACTTC	CATSRDRGRRGPYEQYF
-	TRBV7-2	TRBD2	TRBJ2-1	TGTGCCAGCAGCTTAACAGCGGGAGGGTTCTCCTACAATGAGCAGTTCTTC	CASSLTAGGFSYNEQFF
few	TRBV27	-	TRBJ2-7	TGTGCCAGCAGTACCCGGACAGAGTACGAGCAGTACTTC	CASSTRTEYEQYF
-	TRBV4-2	-	TRBJ1-4	TGTGCCAGCAGCCAAGAGGCCGCAGGACAGCCAGAAAAACTGTTTTTT	CASSQEAAGQPEKLFF
-	TRBV11-2	-	TRBJ2-7	TGTGCCAGCAGCGACAAACTCGGTGACCCCGCTTCCTACGAGCAGTACTTC	CASSDKLGDPASYEQYF
few	TRBV28	-	TRBJ1-5	TGTGCCTGCACCGGGAGCAATCAGCCCCAGCATTTT	CACTGSNQPQHF
once	TRBV9	TRBD2	TRBJ2-5	TGTGCCAGCAGCCTTGGGAGGGGCCGCACCCTACAAGAGACCCAGTACTTC	CASSLGRGRTLQETQYF
once	TRBV30	TRBD1	TRBJ2-7	TGTGCCTGGAGCAAGGGCGGGACAGGACTCTACGAGCAGTACTTC	CAWSKGGTGLYEQYF
-	TRBV7-2	-	TRBJ2-1	TGTGCCAGCAGCTTTTTACGCGGTACCTACAATGAGCAGTTCTTC	CASSFLRGTYNEQFF
-	TRBV28	-	TRBJ1-1	TGTGCCAGCAGTTTAACCCCCCGGGGGGTCACTGAAGCTTTCTTT	CASSLTPRGVTEAFF
-	TRBV29-1	TRBD1	TRBJ1-1	TGCAGCGTTGCTGCCGGGACAGGGGGCCTGGGCACTGAAGCTTTCTTT	CSVAAGTGGLGTEAFF
-	TRBV30	TRBD1	TRBJ1-1	TGTGCCTGGGAAGCTTTAACAGGGGGCACTGAAGCTTTCTTT	CAWEALTGGTEAFF
-	TRBV7-9	-	TRBJ2-7	TGTGCCAGCATCCCACTAAACGACGAGCAGTACTTC	CASIPLNDEQYF
once	TRBV12-5	TRBD2	TRBJ2-1	TGTGCTAGTGGTTTGGATTTCTTCAGCGGGAGTAGGAATGAGCAGTTCTTC	CASGLDFFSGSRNEQFF
-	TRBV2	-	TRBJ1-2	TGTGCCAGCAGTGGAATTGGGAGTAACACCTTC	CASSGIGSNTF
-	TRBV30	TRBD2	TRBJ2-2	TGTGCCTGGAACCCCCAACTAGCGGGGGGGGTCACCGGGGAGCTGTTTTTT	CAWNPQLAGGVTGELFF
-	TRBV9	TRBD1	TRBJ2-7	TGTGCCAGCAGCGTAGGAAGGGACAGAATCTACGAGCAGTACTTC	CASSVGRDRIYEQYF
-	TRBV7-2	-	TRBJ1-2	TGTGCCAGCAGCCCGGACATTAACTATGGCTACACCTTC	CASSPDINYGYTF
-	TRBV29-1	TRBD2	TRBJ2-7	TGCAGCGTGGCCTCGACTAGCGGGGGCGGGGAGCAGTACTTC	CSVASTSGGGEQYF
-	TRBV28	TRBD1	TRBJ2-5	TGTGCCAGCAGTTCCCGACAGGGGGTCCAAGAGACCCAGTACTTC	CASSSRQGVQETQYF
-	TRBV7-8	-	TRBJ1-5	TGTGCCAGCAGCCTAGCGACTACCAATCAGCCCCAGCATTTT	CASSLATTNQPQHF
-	TRBV7-9	TRBD1	TRBJ2-3	TGTGCCAGCAGCGTCCGGGACAGGGAGGGGGATACGCAGTATTTT	CASSVRDREGDTQYF